The clone carrying this TCR beta chain was found once. Deep was the level at which the assay was run. Per the original methods: As immunoSEQ supplied junction-only sequences (without quality scores), filtering differed. Assay used: immunoSEQ multiplex PCR; TCRdb lists only in-frame clones, some missing. That table gives V, J and clone size, and the DNA gave D and trimming. The sample has over 850,000 clones, about 80% seen once. The source of the sample is a study of shared clonotypes between healthy human individuals. The TCR was taken from a man between 18 and 35 years old in good health. Some clones in this sample may be carry-over from other donors' samples. Sequenced sample: memory CD4+ T cells from PBMCs. Subset described: CD45RA-negative fraction.

CDR3 amino acids: CASSQGLILAGNTGELFF. CDR3 nucleotides: TGTGCCAGCAGTCAGGGGCTCATACTAGCGGGGAACACCGGGGAGCTGTTTTTT. V gene TRBV6-4 combines with J gene TRBJ2-2, with 9 bases matching TRBD2. Trimming at V came to 5 bases and at J to 1 base, leaving 11 bases not matched to a gene. This CDR3 region has 18 residues. The germline CDR1 and CDR2 sequences are MRHNA and SNTAGT.